These T cell receptor beta chains were read from a single sample in a study of cytomegalovirus exposure and HLA in healthy donors. The protocol was immunoSEQ multiplex PCR, while the TCRdb copy is restricted to in-frame clones and leaves out a portion. Of about 200,000 clones listed, 60% to 80% are singletons. Specimen: PBMCs. The receptors stem from a woman in her 30s in good health and CMV-seronegative. Each CDR3 is given with its conserved first and last residue. The D gene is left open where the match is weak. Where a row states a size, it is once, few, many or the class of an expanded clone; other rows omit it.

>-|12|TRBJ1-1|TRBD1|TRBV5-4
TGTGCCAGCAGCTTGACAGGGGCTGAAGCTTTCTTT
CASSLTGAEAFF
>-|16|TRBJ1-1|-|TRBV21-1
TGTGCCAGCAGCAAAGACAGGTTATTAAAGAACACTGAAGCTTTCTTT
CASSKDRLLKNTEAFF
>-|14|TRBJ1-3|-|TRBV28
TGTGCCAGCAGGTCTACAGGAGCTGGAAACACCATATATTTT
CASRSTGAGNTIYF
>-|15|TRBJ1-2|TRBD1|TRBV11-2
TGTGCCAGCAGCTTAGGACAGGGAGCTAACTATGGCTACACCTTC
CASSLGQGANYGYTF
>-|14|TRBJ2-1|-|TRBV11-3
TGTGCCAGCAGCTTAGGGAGCTCCTACAATGAGCAGTTCTTC
CASSLGSSYNEQFF
>-|14|TRBJ1-5|TRBD1|TRBV18
TGTGCCAGCTCACCGGGGACAGGGAATCAGCCCCAGCATTTT
CASSPGTGNQPQHF
>once|16|TRBJ2-7|TRBD2|TRBV5-1
TGCGCCAGCAGCTTGGCCGTAAGCGGGGACTCCTACGAGCAGTACTTC
CASSLAVSGDSYEQYF
>-|13|TRBJ2-5|-|TRBV10-1
TGCGCCAGCAGTGAAGTGGGTCCTAACGGGCAGTACTTC
CASSEVGPNGQYF
>-|15|TRBJ2-1|TRBD2|TRBV30
TGTGCCTGGAGGCAAAGGACTAGCGGGAGCTATGAGCAGTTCTTC
CAWRQRTSGSYEQFF
>-|17|TRBJ1-6|-|TRBV30
TGTGCCTGGAGCCGTGAGTCGGGGGGTACCTATAATTCACCCCTCCACTTT
CAWSRESGGTYNSPLHF
>-|16|TRBJ1-5|TRBD1|TRBV6-5
TGTGCCAGCAGTTACAGGTCAGGGGGCGACAATCAGCCCCAGCATTTT
CASSYRSGGDNQPQHF
>-|15|TRBJ2-7|-|TRBV5-1
TGCGCCAGCAGCCCCCATCGGGAGAACGGGTACGAGCAGTACTTC
CASSPHRENGYEQYF
>-|14|TRBJ2-5|-|TRBV30
TGTGCCTGGAGCCGGGGAACAGTCGAAGAGACCCAGTACTTC
CAWSRGTVEETQYF
>few|12|TRBJ2-5|-|TRBV10-3
TGTGCCATCAGTGGACAGGCGGAGACCCAGTACTTC
CAISGQAETQYF
>-|12|TRBJ2-1|TRBD1|TRBV29-1
TGCAGCGGGAGACAGGGAGCCAATGAGCAGTTCTTC
CSGRQGANEQFF
>once|20|TRBJ2-2|TRBD2|TRBV10-3
TGTGCCATCAGTGAGTCCAGTGGGGGACTAGCGGGAAAGAACACCGGGGAGCTGTTTTTT
CAISESSGGLAGKNTGELFF
>-|15|TRBJ1-5|TRBD1|TRBV5-1
TGCGCCAGCAGCTGGACAGGGTCCCCCAATCAGCCCCAGCATTTT
CASSWTGSPNQPQHF
>-|13|TRBJ2-7|-|TRBV7-7
TGTGCCAGCAGCCTCAACTTCGACTACGAGCAGTACTTC
CASSLNFDYEQYF
>-|15|TRBJ1-2|-|TRBV5-4
TGTGCCAGCAGCTCAAATCCCAACAGGGATTCGGGCTACACCTTC
CASSSNPNRDSGYTF
>-|15|TRBJ1-2|TRBD1|TRBV7-9
TGTGCCAGCAGCAAACCGACAGGGGAATTTTTTGGCTACACCTTC
CASSKPTGEFFGYTF
>-|14|TRBJ1-2|TRBD1|TRBV6-1
TGTGCCAGCAGTGAATACAGGGGAGGCTATGGCTACACCTTC
CASSEYRGGYGYTF
>-|15|TRBJ2-1|-|TRBV6-5
TGTGCCAGCAGTTACAGCGTACCCTCCTACAATGAGCAGTTCTTC
CASSYSVPSYNEQFF
>-|13|TRBJ2-7|-|TRBV10-3
TGTGCCATCAGTGGGAGCGCAGGGGACGAGCAGTACTTC
CAISGSAGDEQYF
>-|13|TRBJ1-6|-|TRBV28
TGTGCCAGCAGTTTTCGGGCAGGGCCACCCCTCCACTTT
CASSFRAGPPLHF
>-|14|TRBJ2-7|TRBD1|TRBV18
TGTGCCAGCTCAGAGGGACAGGGTTTCAGCGAGCAGTACTTC
CASSEGQGFSEQYF
>few|18|TRBJ1-4|TRBD1|TRBV7-9
TGTGCCAGCAGCCCCCTGGGGGGACAGTTATTAACTAATGAAAAACTGTTTTTT
CASSPLGGQLLTNEKLFF
>-|16|TRBJ2-7|TRBD2|TRBV5-8
TGTGCCAGCAGCGACCGGGGACTAGCGGGAAGGTACGAGCAGTACTTC
CASSDRGLAGRYEQYF
>-|16|TRBJ1-3|-|TRBV5-1
TGCGCCAGCAGCCAAGCGGGCTCCGGCTCTGGAAACACCATATATTTT
CASSQAGSGSGNTIYF
>-|12|TRBJ1-2|-|TRBV7-9
TGTGCCAGCAGCACAGGGTGGTATGGCTACACCTTC
CASSTGWYGYTF
>-|14|TRBJ2-7|TRBD1|TRBV18
TGTGCCAGCTCACCCGGGACAGGGCCCTACGAGCAGTACTTC
CASSPGTGPYEQYF
>-|16|TRBJ2-5|TRBD2|TRBV4-1
TGCGCCAGCAGCCAAGTCCCCCTAGCGGGGCAAGAGACCCAGTACTTC
CASSQVPLAGQETQYF
>once|15|TRBJ1-3|-|TRBV6-1
TGTGCCAGCAGTGATGGCCCGTTCTCTGGAAACACCATATATTTT
CASSDGPFSGNTIYF
>-|14|TRBJ2-7|TRBD1|TRBV4-1
TGCGCCAGCAGCCAGATGACAGGGGTGTACGAGCAGTACTTC
CASSQMTGVYEQYF
>few|12|TRBJ2-7|-|TRBV7-2
TGTGCCAGCAGCTCGAGCTCCTACGAGCAGTACTTC
CASSSSSYEQYF
>-|13|TRBJ2-5|-|TRBV7-9
TGTGCCAGCAGCCCGGTTACTAAAGAGACCCAGTACTTC
CASSPVTKETQYF
>-|14|TRBJ2-7|TRBD2|TRBV5-4
TGTGCCAGCAGCCGCCAGATTAGCGGGGACGAGCAGTACTTC
CASSRQISGDEQYF
>-|14|TRBJ1-1|TRBD1|TRBV5-1
TGCGCCAGCAGCTTGGCCTACTCAGGGGGTGAAGCTTTCTTT
CASSLAYSGGEAFF
>few|14|TRBJ1-3|-|TRBV6-1
TGTGCCAGCAGCCCTCCGTTCTCTGGAAACACCATATATTTT
CASSPPFSGNTIYF
>-|13|TRBJ2-3|-|TRBV9
TGTGCCAGCACCCAATCCCACACAGATACGCAGTATTTT
CASTQSHTDTQYF
>-|17|TRBJ1-1|-|TRBV9
TGTGCCAGCAGCCCAAGAGGGGGGGTAGCGATGGGCACTGAAGCTTTCTTT
CASSPRGGVAMGTEAFF
>once|15|TRBJ2-7|-|TRBV4-1
TGCGCCAGCAGCCAAGGAACTCGGAGCTCCTACGAGCAGTACTTC
CASSQGTRSSYEQYF
>once|14|TRBJ2-7|-|TRBV7-9
TGTGCCAGCAGCCCCACACTGGATACTAGCGAGCAGTACTTC
CASSPTLDTSEQYF
>-|12|TRBJ2-7|-|TRBV2
TGTGCCAGTAACCCAGGGTCCTACGAGCAGTACTTC
CASNPGSYEQYF
>few|16|TRBJ2-1|TRBD2|TRBV6-4
TGTGCCAGCAGTGCCCTAGCGGTTAGCTCCTACAATGAGCAGTTCTTC
CASSALAVSSYNEQFF
>few|11|TRBJ2-7|-|TRBV30
TGTGCCTCCCGTGGGCCCTACGAGCAGTACTTC
CASRGPYEQYF
>-|18|TRBJ2-3|TRBD2|TRBV7-8
TGTGCCAGCAGCGCTCCCGGGACTAGCGGGGGGCAGGCAGATACGCAGTATTTT
CASSAPGTSGGQADTQYF
>-|14|TRBJ2-5|TRBD2|TRBV30
TGTGCCTGGGCCCAGGGAGGGGACCAAGAGACCCAGTACTTC
CAWAQGGDQETQYF
>few|15|TRBJ1-2|-|TRBV14
TGTGCCAGCAGCCAAGCCGCCCATATGTTTGGCTTCTACACCTTC
CASSQAAHMFGFYTF
>-|13|TRBJ2-7|TRBD1|TRBV7-9
TGTGCCAGCAGCCGGACAGGCTCCTACGAGCAGTACTTC
CASSRTGSYEQYF
>-|13|TRBJ2-1|-|TRBV5-1
TGCGCCAGCAGCTTGGTAGGGGAAAATGAGCAGTTCTTC
CASSLVGENEQFF
>-|17|TRBJ2-7|TRBD2|TRBV28
TGTGCCAGCATGACCCCCTGGTCGGGGGGTTCGTCCTACGAGCAGTACTTC
CASMTPWSGGSSYEQYF